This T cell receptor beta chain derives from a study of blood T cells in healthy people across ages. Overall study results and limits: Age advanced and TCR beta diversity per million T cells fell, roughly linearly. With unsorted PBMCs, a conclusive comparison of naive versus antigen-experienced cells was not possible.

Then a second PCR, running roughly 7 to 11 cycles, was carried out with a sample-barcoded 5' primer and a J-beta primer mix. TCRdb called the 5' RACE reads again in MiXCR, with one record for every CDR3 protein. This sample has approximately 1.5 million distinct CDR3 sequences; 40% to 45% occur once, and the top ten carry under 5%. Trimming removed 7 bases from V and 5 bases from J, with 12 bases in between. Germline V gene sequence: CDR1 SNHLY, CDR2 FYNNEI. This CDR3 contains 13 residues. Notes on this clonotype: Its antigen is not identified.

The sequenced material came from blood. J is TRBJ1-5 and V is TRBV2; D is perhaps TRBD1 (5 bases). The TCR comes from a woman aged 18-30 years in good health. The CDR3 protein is CASTSTVHQPQHF. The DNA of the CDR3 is TGTGCCAGCACATCGACAGTGCATCAGCCCCAGCATTTT.